The 18 T cell receptor beta chains reported below all come from one sample, sequenced in a study of metastatic and nonmetastatic thyroid tumors. Using MiXCR, TCRdb reanalyzed the PCR reads. The sample records tens of thousands of clones, approximately 19% being singletons. Every patient underwent thyroid surgery untreated. The sequenced sample consisted of blood. The receptors were sampled from a female donor with papillary thyroid cancer or a benign thyroid nodule (not recorded which). Some clones in this sample may be carry-over from other donors' samples.

This clone came up a few times. The rearrangement uses TRBV6-1 and TRBJ1-1, with 12 bases identical to TRBD1. The CDR3 is 15 amino acids. The V and J ends lost 8 bases and 5 bases, in that order; junction bases with no gene match: 9. The germline V gene has CDR1 MNHNS and CDR2 SASEGT. The CDR3 protein is CASGGTGGRATEAFF. Here the CDR3 DNA reads TGTGCCAGCGGGGGGACAGGGGGCCGAGCAACTGAAGCTTTCTTT.

The CDR3 loop is CASSSGTGVPEQFF. The CDR3 nucleotides read TGTGCCAGCAGCTCGGGGACAGGGGTCCCTGAGCAGTTCTTC. The rearrangement joins TRBV7-2 to TRBJ2-1, with TRBD1 matching over 10 bases. The CDR3 extends over 14 amino acids. V shed 4 bases and J 9 bases; nucleotides not matched to a gene: 6. Germline-derived CDR1 and CDR2 are SGHTA and FQGNSA.

This clone was seen at least ten times. This chain links TRBV5-1 with TRBJ2-7, with 8 bases matching TRBD2. The length of the CDR3 is 13 residues. Trimming took 5 bases from V and 3 from J; bases not matched to a gene: 4. Germline lookup yields CDR1 SGHRS and CDR2 YFSETQ. The CDR3 is CASRTGGGYEQYF. The CDR3 nucleotides read TGCGCCAGCAGGACGGGGGGGGGCTACGAGCAGTACTTC.

The table lists this clone with many counts. This rearrangement joins TRBV6-1 to TRBJ2-5; 11 nucleotides agree with TRBD1. V gave up 5 bases and J gave up 5 bases; unmatched junction bases: 4. The CDR3 is made up of 14 amino acids. Germline CDR1 and CDR2: MNHNS and SASEGT. CDR3 protein: CASSRTGGVETQYF. The CDR3 DNA follows: TGTGCCAGCAGTAGGACAGGGGGCGTGGAGACCCAGTACTTC.

In its sample, this clone is large. V is TRBV15 and J is TRBJ2-7; perhaps TRBD2 as D (5 bases). Germline assignment: CDR1 LNHNV and CDR2 YYDKDF (reference sequence). The CDR3 consists of 13 residues. V was clipped by 2 bases and J by 7 bases, with 12 bases between them. In DNA, the CDR3 is TGTGCCACCAGCAGACATGCCGGGGAAGAGCAGTACTTC. Amino acid sequence: CATSRHAGEEQYF. The whole variable domain, remainder taken from reference TRBV15 and TRBJ2-7, is DAMVIQNPRYQVTQFGKPVTLSCSQTLNHNVMYWYQQKSSQAPKLLFHYYDKDFNNEADTPDNFQSRRPNTSFCFLDIRSPGLGDTAMYLCATSRHAGEEQYFGPGTRLTVT.

This clone was counted many times. CDR3: CASRTAQTRGYTF. CDR3 DNA sequence: TGTGCCAGTAGGACAGCACAGACTCGTGGCTACACCTTC. The rearrangement joins TRBV19 to TRBJ1-2, with a tentative D call TRBD1 (5 bases). The CDR3 length is 13 residues. Germline values: CDR1 LNHDA, CDR2 SQIVND (reference sequence). Trimming removed 6 bases at V and 7 bases at J, with 15 bases between.

This chain links TRBV2 with TRBJ1-2; 10 bases map to TRBD1. CDR3 size: 13 residues. V was pared by 10 bases and J by 3 bases, with 5 bases of the junction left unmatched. Germline V gene lookup returns CDR1 SNHLY and CDR2 FYNNEI. The CDR3, as DNA: TGTGCCACCCGGGACAGGGGTGACTATGGCTACACCTTC. It translates to CATRDRGDYGYTF. Looking up the rest from reference TRBV2 and TRBJ1-2 gives the full variable domain: EPEVTQTPSHQVTQMGQEVILRCVPISNHLYFYWYRQILGQKVEFLVSFYNNEISEKSEIFDDQFSVERPDGSNFTLKIRSTKLEDSAMYFCATRDRGDYGYTFGSGTRLTVV.

Comment on this clone: The conserved final phenylalanine or tryptophan is absent from the CDR3, which likely points to a read error. Because the CDR3's place on the DNA is in doubt, the DNA is left out and the CDR3 is given as listed by TCRdb. V usage is TRBV6-1 and J usage is TRBJ2-1; the table gives TRBD1 as D, unverified against the DNA. Inclusive of both ends, the CDR3 amounts to 15 amino acids. CDR1 and CDR2 from the germline V gene are MNHNS and SASEGT. CDR3 sequence reads: CASSEERGVYSERFL.

The rearrangement joins TRBV20-1 to TRBJ1-2; D is unclear. The CDR3 is 12 amino acids. In germline, CDR1 is DFQATT, CDR2 SNEGSKA (reference sequence). Trimming removed 5 bases from V and 5 bases from J, with 12 bases in between. CDR3 coding DNA: TGCAGTGCTCCTTGGGTGCTGTATGGCTACACCTTC. It specifies CSAPWVLYGYTF.

The chain recombines TRBV3-1 with TRBJ2-3; 14 nucleotides match TRBD2. V lost 4 bases, J lost 8 bases, and 5 bases stayed unmatched. Germline-derived CDR1 and CDR2 are LGHDT and YNNKEL (reference sequence). This CDR3 is 15 amino acids long. The CDR3 DNA sequence: TGTGCCAGCAGCCCCGGGACTAGCGGGAGTGTTACGCAGTATTTT. Amino acid sequence: CASSPGTSGSVTQYF.

This clone was recorded many times. The V gene is TRBV9, the J gene TRBJ1-1, with 8 bases matching TRBD1. Germline lookup yields CDR1 SGDLS and CDR2 YYNGEE. The CDR3 has 14 residues. The V gene end was trimmed by 4 bases and the J gene end by 4 bases; junction bases not matched to a gene: 6. CDR3 in DNA: TGTGCCAGCAGCAGGTCAGGGGGCCCCACTGAAGCTTTCTTT. It specifies CASSRSGGPTEAFF.

This clone was detected only a few times. A read error may explain this, as a much larger clone is one base away. V gene TRBV19 combines with J gene TRBJ2-1, with D unclear. V was pared by 1 base and J by 13 bases, with 11 bases between. This CDR3 region has 12 residues. Germline-derived CDR1 and CDR2 are LNHDA and SQIVND (reference sequence). The CDR3 DNA follows: TGTGCCAGTAGTATAGGAACAGAGACCCAGTTCTTC. Translating it yields CASSIGTETQFF.

The chain is built from TRBV28 and TRBJ2-7, with 8 bases lining up with TRBD1. The CDR3 covers 13 residues. Germline V CDR1 and CDR2: MDHEN, SYDVKM. The trim removed 6 bases at V and 5 bases at J, leaving 6 bases unmatched. Here the CDR3 DNA reads TGTGCCAGCAGCACAGGGGGTTTGCACGAGCAGTACTTC. The encoded protein is CASSTGGLHEQYF.

V is TRBV12-3 or TRBV12-4 and J is TRBJ2-1; 10 positions agree with TRBD2. CDR3 length: 15 amino acids. V shed 2 bases, J shed 8 bases, and the junction held 6 bases outside the gene matches. CDR3 nucleotide sequence: TGTGCCAGCAGTTTAAGCGGGAGGGCCTGGGATGAGCAGTTCTTC. Translation: CASSLSGRAWDEQFF.

The chain recombines TRBV6-1 with TRBJ2-7; 14 nucleotides line up with TRBD2. The CDR3 extends over 18 amino acids. Germline V gene lookup returns CDR1 MNHNS and CDR2 SASEGT. The V segment lost 10 bases and the J segment 1 base; nucleotides outside the gene matches: 15. The CDR3, as DNA: TGTGCCACCGGTGCTGGGACTAGCGGGAGTGCACGGTCCTACGAGCAGTACTTC. It translates to CATGAGTSGSARSYEQYF.

The chain has TRBV5-1 and TRBJ2-1; TRBD2 is a possible D gene (5 bases). This CDR3 is 15 amino acids long. Germline V gene lookup returns CDR1 SGHRS and CDR2 YFSETQ. Trimming removed 0 bases at V and 0 bases at J, with 7 bases between. In nucleotides, the CDR3 is TGCGCCAGCAGCTTGGGGGGAGTCTCCTACAATGAGCAGTTCTTC. Amino acids: CASSLGGVSYNEQFF.

This clone was recorded many times. The J gene is TRBJ1-5, the V gene TRBV7-6; tentatively, D is TRBD1 (5 bases). CDR3 length: 14 amino acids. Germline V gene lookup returns CDR1 SGHVS and CDR2 FNYEAQ. V dropped 5 bases and J dropped 2 bases, with 10 bases sitting between them. CDR3 bases: TGTGCCAGCAGCGAGGGGAATGGCAATCAGCCCCAGCATTTT. This sequence encodes CASSEGNGNQPQHF. The full variable domain, in which reference TRBV7-6 and TRBJ1-5 provide the parts outside the CDR3, is GAGVSQSPRYKVTKRGQDVALRCDPISGHVSLYWYRQALGQGPEFLTYFNYEAQQDKSGLPNDRFSAERPEGSISTLTIQRTEQRDSAMYRCASSEGNGNQPQHFGDGTRLSIL.

This rearrangement joins TRBV15 to TRBJ1-5, with D possibly matching TRBD1 (5 bases). This CDR3 region has 19 residues. The germline CDR1 and CDR2 sequences are LNHNV and YYDKDF (reference sequence). Between the trimmed V and J ends, which lost 0 bases and 0 bases, there was a span of 18 bases. The CDR3 DNA follows: TGTGCCACCAGCAGAGATACCGGCCTAGGGGTATATAGCAATCAGCCCCAGCATTTT. Amino acid sequence: CATSRDTGLGVYSNQPQHF.